These 20 T cell receptor beta chains were sequenced from one sample in a study of T cells after yellow fever vaccination. TCRdb fed the 5' RACE reads into MiXCR, producing one record per CDR3 protein. The sample contains about 300,000 distinct CDR3 sequences, 8.7% of which appear only once. The sample was CD4+ T cells sorted from PBMCs, taken 5 days after the yellow fever booster vaccination. The receptors stem from a young man who received the YFV17D yellow fever vaccine.

As DNA, the CDR3 is TGTGCCAGCAGTGCCCGGGCCCAGAACACTGAAGCTTTCTTT. This codes for CASSARAQNTEAFF. This sequence joins TRBV2 and TRBJ1-1, with no clear D. The CDR3 has 14 amino acids. The germline CDR1 and CDR2 sequences are SNHLY and FYNNEI. Trimming cost V 4 bases and J 1 base, with 10 bases left between them.

This clonotype was observed a handful of times. The chain is built from TRBV12-3 or TRBV12-4 and TRBJ1-3, with D unclear. This CDR3 region has 13 residues. V was cut by 3 bases and J by 0 bases, with 3 bases left in between. CDR3 protein: CASSFLSGNTIYF. The CDR3 bases are TGTGCCAGCAGTTTCCTCTCTGGAAACACCATATATTTT.

V usage is TRBV18 and J usage is TRBJ2-5; 8 positions match TRBD2. The CDR3 is 17 amino acids. J was trimmed by 1 base and V by 0 bases; bases with no gene match: 7. Germline CDR1 KGHSH, CDR2 LQKENI. The CDR3 loop reads CASSPPRAGVLQETQYF. The CDR3 coding sequence is TGTGCCAGCTCACCACCTCGAGCGGGGGTACTCCAAGAGACCCAGTACTTC.

The rearrangement uses TRBV29-1 and TRBJ2-3, with D hard to call. Germline CDR1 and CDR2: SQVTM and ANQGSEA. V lost 4 bases, J lost 9 bases, and 17 bases lay in between. The CDR3 covers 13 residues. The CDR3 nucleotides are TGCAGCGTTGGACTTTCCTACACATGGACGCAGTATTTT. Translating it yields CSVGLSYTWTQYF.

V usage is TRBV4-2 and J usage is TRBJ1-2, with a tentative D call TRBD1 (5 bases). The V gene lost 0 bases and the J gene lost 8 bases, with 16 bases spanning the gap. Per the germline V gene, CDR1 is LGHNA and CDR2 is YNFKEQ. The CDR3 covers 15 residues. The CDR3 region has the DNA TGTGCCAGCAGCCAAGAGGGCGGGTCAGGGACGGGCTACACCTTC. Translating it yields CASSQEGGSGTGYTF.

This chain links TRBV11-2 with TRBJ2-3, with D maybe TRBD1 (6 bases). The ends were cut back, 5 bases at V and 1 base at J, with 13 bases in the middle. Germline assignment: CDR1 SGHAT and CDR2 FQNNGV. The CDR3 length is 15 residues. CDR3 DNA sequence: TGTGCCAGCAGCCAGGGGTTAGCTCGCACAGATACGCAGTATTTT. Residues: CASSQGLARTDTQYF. The full variable domain, completed using reference TRBV11-2 and TRBJ2-3, is EAGVAQSPRYKIIEKRQSVAFWCNPISGHATLYWYQQILGQGPKLLIQFQNNGVVDDSQLPKDRFSAERLKGVDSTLKIQPAKLEDSAVYLCASSQGLARTDTQYFGPGTRLTVL.

The chain couples TRBV7-2 to TRBJ2-2, with TRBD1 matching 8 bases. V gave up 4 bases and J gave up 1 base; unmatched junction bases: 5. CDR1 SGHTA and CDR2 FQGNSA come from the germline V gene. The CDR3 consists of 16 residues. CDR3 in amino acids: CASSSSGTGNTGELFF. As DNA, the CDR3 is TGTGCCAGCAGCTCCTCCGGGACAGGGAACACCGGGGAGCTGTTTTTT.

V usage is TRBV6-5 and J usage is TRBJ2-1; 7 bases are shared with TRBD2. The germline V gene encodes CDR1 MNHEY and CDR2 SVGAGI. With 2 bases clipped from V and 5 bases from J, the junction kept 6 bases outside the gene matches. This CDR3 contains 15 residues. This CDR3 is CASSYDGLGNNEQFF. As DNA, the CDR3 is TGTGCCAGCAGTTACGATGGACTAGGGAACAATGAGCAGTTCTTC.

This clonotype was detected a few times. The gene calls are TRBV6-2 or TRBV6-3 and TRBJ2-6; D may be TRBD2 (6 bases). The CDR3 is 17 residues long. Germline V gives CDR1 MNHEY, CDR2 SVGEGT. The ends were cut back, 2 bases at V and 4 bases at J, with 15 bases in the middle. CDR3 coding DNA: TGTGCCAGCAGTTACCTACTAGCAACGGCCGGGGCCAACGTCCTGACTTTC. Encoded protein: CASSYLLATAGANVLTF.

This clonotype was seen ten or more times. The rearrangement links TRBV12-3 or TRBV12-4 to TRBJ2-2, with 8 bases that match TRBD1. The CDR3 is made up of 15 amino acids. Germline trimming cut 3 bases from V and 6 bases from J; bases unmatched to any gene: 6. The CDR3 nucleotides are TGTGCCAGCAGTTTGGTAGCACAGGGGGCCGGGGAGCTGTTTTTT. Encoded protein: CASSLVAQGAGELFF.

This clonotype was observed a handful of times. V is TRBV12-3 or TRBV12-4 and J is TRBJ1-5; D unresolved. Trimming took off 8 bases at V and 5 bases at J, with 7 bases between the two ends. The CDR3 is 11 residues long. For the CDR3, the DNA is TGTGCCAGCGGGAGGTATCAGCCCCAGCATTTT. Translating it yields CASGRYQPQHF.

This clonotype has a handful of counts. The chain couples TRBV5-5 to TRBJ2-2; D could derive from TRBD1 or TRBD2 (6 bases each). Trimming stripped 3 bases from V and 2 bases from J, with 17 bases between. The CDR3 is 17 residues long. Per germline, CDR1 SGHKS and CDR2 YYEKEE (reference sequence). CDR3: CASSSHLQGLNTGELFF. CDR3 DNA sequence: TGTGCCAGCAGCTCCCACTTACAGGGACTTAACACCGGGGAGCTGTTTTTT.

The rearrangement joins TRBV14 to TRBJ1-4; D remains unclear. Germline loops: CDR1 SGHDN, CDR2 FVKESK. Between the trimmed V and J ends, which lost 4 bases and 5 bases, there was a span of 14 bases. This CDR3 has 15 residues. In nucleotides, the CDR3 is TGTGCCAGCAGCCCCCTGGACCGCTGGAATGAAAAACTGTTTTTT. Amino acid sequence: CASSPLDRWNEKLFF.

The CDR3 DNA follows: TGTGCCAGCAGCCAAGGTTATGGCTACACCTTC. Translated, it gives CASSQGYGYTF. J is TRBJ1-2 and V is TRBV3-1; no clear D gene. CDR1 and CDR2 (germline): LGHDT, YNNKEL (reference sequence). Deletions cut 1 base from V and 5 bases from J, with 2 bases between. This CDR3 spans 11 amino acids.

This clonotype was counted only a few times. This rearrangement joins TRBV21-1 to TRBJ2-5; the table's D call, TRBD1, has no DNA check behind it. TRBV21-1 is classified as a pseudogene. The CDR3 has 16 residues. The CDR3 DNA reads as TGTGCCAGCAGCACCGGGGACAGTTCGTACCAAGAGACCCAGTACTTC. It is translated as CASSTGDSSYQETQYF.

Only a few counts were recorded for this clonotype. The chain joins TRBV7-9 to TRBJ1-5, with D perhaps TRBD1 (6 bases). This CDR3 spans 16 amino acids. V was shortened by 1 base and J by 5 bases, with 15 bases between the two germline ends. Germline CDR1 SEHNR, CDR2 FQNEAQ (reference sequence). The CDR3 region is CASSLGQGPRDQPQHF. Here the CDR3 DNA reads TGTGCCAGCAGCTTAGGCCAGGGGCCGAGGGATCAGCCCCAGCATTTT.

This sequence joins TRBV5-1 and TRBJ2-7, with D perhaps TRBD2 (5 bases). The CDR3 runs 11 residues. Germline loops: CDR1 SGHRS, CDR2 YFSETQ. V dropped 5 bases and J dropped 6 bases, with 9 bases sitting between them. The CDR3 DNA reads as TGCGCCAGCAGGCAGGAGGCCGAGCAGTACTTC. Translating gives CASRQEAEQYF.

This clonotype was observed a few times. The V gene is TRBV25-1, the J gene TRBJ2-2; a weak D match, TRBD1 (5 bases). In germline, CDR1 is MGHDK, CDR2 SYGVNS. Trimming took off 4 bases at V and 3 bases at J, with 12 bases between the two ends. This CDR3 comprises 15 residues. The CDR3 DNA is TGTGCCAGCAGTGGCAGGGCTTTTCACACCGGGGAGCTGTTTTTT. Amino acid sequence: CASSGRAFHTGELFF. The complete variable domain, with remaining parts taken from reference TRBV25-1 and TRBJ2-2, reads EADIYQTPRYLVIGTGKKITLECSQTMGHDKMYWYQQDPGMELHLIHYSYGVNSTEKGDLSSESTVSRIRTEHFPLTLESARPSHTSQYLCASSGRAFHTGELFFGEGSRLTVL.

This clonotype was counted only a few times. The chain has TRBV9 and TRBJ1-2; D is unresolved. V lost 0 bases and J lost 6, with 9 bases in between. The CDR3 totals 13 residues. CDR1 and CDR2 from the germline V gene are SGDLS and YYNGEE. The CDR3 loop is CASSVGPVDGYTF. DNA for the CDR3: TGTGCCAGCAGCGTAGGACCCGTCGATGGCTACACCTTC. The full variable domain, its missing parts supplied by reference TRBV9 and TRBJ1-2, is DSGVTQTPKHLITATGQRVTLRCSPRSGDLSVYWYQQSLDQGLQFLIQYYNGEERAKGNILERFSAQQFPDLHSELNLSSLELGDSALYFCASSVGPVDGYTFGSGTRLTVV.

This clonotype was seen repeatedly, ten times or more. The chain links TRBV7-2 to TRBJ2-5, with D possibly being TRBD2 (5 bases). Germline lookup yields CDR1 SGHTA and CDR2 FQGNSA. This CDR3 is built from 13 residues. V lost 7 bases to trimming and J lost 4 bases, with 13 bases between them. The CDR3 DNA is TGTGCCAGCAACGGAGGACGAGGAGAGACCCAGTACTTC. It is translated as CASNGGRGETQYF. Drawing the rest from reference TRBV7-2 and TRBJ2-5, the complete variable domain is GAGVSQSPSNKVTEKGKDVELRCDPISGHTALYWYRQSLGQGLEFLIYFQGNSAPDKSGLPSDRFSAERTGGSVSTLTIQRTQQEDSAVYLCASNGGRGETQYFGPGTRLLVL.